This is a list of T cell receptor beta chains from one sample in a study of T cell repertoires in cytomegalovirus infection. TCRdb re-called the reads with MiXCR, one entry per CDR3 protein. The sample includes around 530,000 distinct CDR3 sequences, roughly 29% seen only once; the top ten take roughly an eighth. Source material: PBMCs. Every receptor here comes from a human donor in good health (CMV status not recorded). Some clones in this sample may be carry-over from other donors' samples. CDR3s include the opening cysteine and the closing phenylalanine or tryptophan. Only part of the rows carry a size: once, few, many, or a class if the clone is expanded.

v_call: TRBV28; clone_size: NA; j_call: TRBJ2-3; cdr3_aa: CASFSQGGADTQYF
v_call: TRBV12-3/TRBV12-4; clone_size: NA; j_call: TRBJ2-5; cdr3_aa: CASSFRIQETQYF
v_call: TRBV27; clone_size: NA; j_call: TRBJ2-4; cdr3_aa: CASSGLAGLAKTIQYF
v_call: TRBV12-3/TRBV12-4; clone_size: NA; j_call: TRBJ2-2; cdr3_aa: CASSPGTSGLLPNTGELFF
v_call: TRBV14; clone_size: NA; j_call: TRBJ1-6; cdr3_aa: CASSHRTGGNSPLHF
v_call: TRBV20-1; clone_size: few; j_call: TRBJ2-3; cdr3_aa: CSARDYTRHTTDTQYF
v_call: TRBV20-1; clone_size: many; j_call: TRBJ2-3; cdr3_aa: CSATRGLALTDTQYF
v_call: TRBV9; clone_size: NA; j_call: TRBJ2-7; cdr3_aa: CASSVASGASYEQYF
v_call: TRBV6-2/TRBV6-3; clone_size: many; j_call: TRBJ2-7; cdr3_aa: CASSPQGVGEQYF
v_call: TRBV29-1; clone_size: NA; j_call: TRBJ2-5; cdr3_aa: CSVELNPGLAGGLLYF
v_call: TRBV7-9; clone_size: NA; j_call: TRBJ2-3; cdr3_aa: CASSLDARAGTDTQYF
v_call: TRBV12-3/TRBV12-4; clone_size: NA; j_call: TRBJ1-1; cdr3_aa: CASSLGGERAFF
v_call: TRBV2; clone_size: NA; j_call: TRBJ1-2; cdr3_aa: CASSERARRNYGYTF
v_call: TRBV7-6; clone_size: many; j_call: TRBJ2-1; cdr3_aa: CASSPGLAGGIGRDEQFF
v_call: TRBV7-2; clone_size: many; j_call: TRBJ2-7; cdr3_aa: CASSVPGQGSGLDYEQYF
v_call: TRBV19; clone_size: few; j_call: TRBJ2-3; cdr3_aa: CASGTGLAGVSGTDTQYF
v_call: TRBV28; clone_size: many; j_call: TRBJ1-1; cdr3_aa: CASRLRGPNTEAFF
v_call: TRBV7-9; clone_size: many; j_call: TRBJ2-3; cdr3_aa: CASSPSVTDTQYF
v_call: TRBV10-3; clone_size: NA; j_call: TRBJ2-7; cdr3_aa: CAITSGTSGRTGLYEQYF